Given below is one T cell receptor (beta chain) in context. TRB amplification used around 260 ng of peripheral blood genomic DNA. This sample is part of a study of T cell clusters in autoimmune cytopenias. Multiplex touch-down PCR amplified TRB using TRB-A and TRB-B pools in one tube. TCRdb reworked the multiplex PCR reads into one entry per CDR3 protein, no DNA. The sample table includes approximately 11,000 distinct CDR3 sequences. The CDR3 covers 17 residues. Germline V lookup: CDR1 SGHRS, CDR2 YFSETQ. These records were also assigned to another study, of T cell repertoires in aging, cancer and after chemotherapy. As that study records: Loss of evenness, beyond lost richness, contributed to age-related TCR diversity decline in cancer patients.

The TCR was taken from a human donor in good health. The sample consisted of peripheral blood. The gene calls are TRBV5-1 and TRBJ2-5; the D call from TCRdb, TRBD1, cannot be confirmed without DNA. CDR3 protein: CASSLDAGTGFQETQYF.